These 24 T cell receptor beta chains share one sample of origin, sequenced in a study of blood T cell repertoires in COVID-19. Sequenced by immunoSEQ multiplex PCR; TCRdb stores in-frame clones only, minus some. The sample yields approximately 290,000 clones, about 86% seen once. Sequenced: peripheral blood. These receptors all stem from a person aged 70 to 85 with COVID-19, enrolled during active disease.

V usage is TRBV7-9 and J usage is TRBJ1-1, with 8 bases lining up with TRBD1. The germline V gene encodes CDR1 SEHNR and CDR2 FQNEAQ (reference sequence). J gave up 2 bases and V 3 bases, and 5 bases lay outside the gene matches. The CDR3 spans 15 residues. CDR3 loop: CASSLGQVLNTEAFF. Here the CDR3 DNA reads TGTGCCAGCAGCTTGGGACAGGTCCTTAACACTGAAGCTTTCTTT.

This chain joins TRBV6-5 and TRBJ2-3, with 7 bases identical to TRBD2. V lost 5 bases, J lost 5 bases, and 10 bases stayed unmatched. Germline V gene lookup returns CDR1 MNHEY and CDR2 SVGAGI. This CDR3 has 15 amino acids. The CDR3 DNA sequence: TGTGCCAGCAGTCCGACTAGCCGGGTTGAAGATACGCAGTATTTT. It is translated as CASSPTSRVEDTQYF.

The V and J genes are TRBV30 and TRBJ1-4; 8 nucleotides agree with TRBD1. Germline assignment: CDR1 GTSNPN and CDR2 SVGIG (reference sequence). This CDR3 is built from 16 residues. The V segment lost 8 bases and the J segment 0 bases; nucleotides outside the gene matches: 11. The CDR3: CAAIQGVGATNEKLFF. In DNA, the CDR3 is TGTGCCGCGATACAGGGGGTGGGGGCAACTAATGAAAAACTGTTTTTT. Full variable domain (outside the CDR3, taken from reference TRBV30 and TRBJ1-4): SQTIHQWPATLVQPVGSPLSLECTVEGTSNPNLYWYRQAAGRGLQLLFYSVGIGQISSEVPQNLSASRPQDRQFILSSKKLLLSDSGFYLCAAIQGVGATNEKLFFGSGTQLSVL.

The rearrangement uses TRBV5-4 and TRBJ2-4, with D perhaps TRBD1 (6 bases). Trimming stripped 4 bases from V and 1 base from J, with 15 bases between. The CDR3 extends over 16 amino acids. CDR1 SGHNT and CDR2 YYREEE come from the germline V gene (reference sequence). The CDR3 DNA follows: TGTGCCAGCAGCCCACGTGTGGGGGCGGCCAAAAACATTCAGTACTTC. Encoded protein: CASSPRVGAAKNIQYF.

This chain links TRBV5-1 with TRBJ1-4, with 9 bases fitting TRBD1. V was pared by 3 bases and J by 6 bases, with 6 bases of the junction left unmatched. The CDR3 totals 15 residues. Germline V gives CDR1 SGHRS, CDR2 YFSETQ. The CDR3: CASSWGDRAYEKLFF. The CDR3 DNA is TGCGCCAGCAGCTGGGGGGACAGGGCATATGAAAAACTGTTTTTT.

This rearrangement joins TRBV10-3 to TRBJ1-4; D is unresolved. The CDR3 sequence is 14 residues long. V lost 6 bases to trimming and J lost 14 bases, with 22 bases between them. Germline V gene sequence: CDR1 ENHRY, CDR2 SYGVKD. For the CDR3, the DNA is TGTGCCATCAGCCAGGCCGGGGAACCCCGTGAGCTGTTTTTT. Translated, it gives CAISQAGEPRELFF.

This clone was recorded a few times. The genes are TRBV9 and TRBJ1-2; possibly TRBD1 for D (6 bases). Germline CDR1 SGDLS, CDR2 YYNGEE. The CDR3 extends over 13 amino acids. V lost 6 bases and J lost 0, with 9 bases in between. CDR3 region: CASTSGANYGYTF. In DNA, the CDR3 is TGTGCCAGCACCTCAGGGGCTAACTATGGCTACACCTTC.

V usage is TRBV7-8 and J usage is TRBJ2-1; TRBD2 matches at 12 bases. This CDR3 has 15 residues. The germline V gene has CDR1 SGHVS and CDR2 FQNEAQ. V shed 4 bases and J 8 bases; nucleotides not matched to a gene: 6. As DNA, the CDR3 is TGTGCCAGCAGCTCCGCTAGCGGGAGGGCCGATGAGCAGTTCTTC. Its translation is CASSSASGRADEQFF.

Regarding this clone: Other DNA sequences from this sample encode an identical CDR3 as well. This sequence joins TRBV28 and TRBJ2-1; D remains unclear. V lost 6 bases to trimming and J lost 4 bases, with 7 bases between them. The germline CDR1 and CDR2 sequences are MDHEN and SYDVKM. The CDR3 has 12 amino acids. The DNA of the CDR3 is TGTGCCAGCAGCCTCTTGTACAATGAGCAGTTCTTC. Its translation is CASSLLYNEQFF.

The rearrangement links TRBV27 to TRBJ2-1; D is uncertain. Trimming cost V 3 bases and J 8 bases, with 5 bases left between them. The CDR3 spans 11 residues. Per the germline V gene, CDR1 is MNHEY and CDR2 is SMNVEV (reference sequence). The CDR3 DNA follows: TGTGCCAGCAGTTTTGGCCATGAGCAGTTCTTC. It translates to CASSFGHEQFF.

This clone showed up just a few times. CDR3 sequence: CASSSRTGTNEKLFF. CDR3 in DNA: TGTGCCAGCAGCTCCAGGACAGGAACTAATGAAAAACTGTTTTTT. The gene calls are TRBV13 and TRBJ1-4; 7 bases align to TRBD1. The germline V gene encodes CDR1 PRHDT and CDR2 FYEKMQ (reference sequence). The CDR3 sequence is 15 residues long. V was clipped by 4 bases and J by 1 base; unmatched bases: 3.

To note about this clone: Because the CDR3's place on the DNA is in doubt, the DNA is left out and the CDR3 is given as listed by TCRdb. This rearrangement joins TRBV21-1 to TRBJ1-2. TRBV21-1 is a documented pseudogene. The CDR3 contains 16 residues when both ends are counted. The CDR3 protein is CASSVARGAAYYGYTF.

J is TRBJ2-5 and V is TRBV19; the match to TRBD1 covers 10 bases. The CDR3 is 15 residues long. The germline V gene encodes CDR1 LNHDA and CDR2 SQIVND (reference sequence). The ends lost 5 bases at V and 4 bases at J; junction bases unmatched: 7. The CDR3 reads CASSPDRGRGETQYF. As DNA, the CDR3 is TGTGCCAGTAGTCCTGACAGGGGGCGCGGAGAGACCCAGTACTTC.

The chain recombines TRBV5-1 with TRBJ2-7, with 8 bases lining up with TRBD2. Germline V gives CDR1 SGHRS, CDR2 YFSETQ. This CDR3 has 15 residues. V dropped 1 base and J dropped 3; count of bases not matched to a gene: 6. CDR3 sequence (DNA): TGCGCCAGCAGCTTGCAGGGCGGGGGGAACTACGAGCAGTACTTC. Translated: CASSLQGGGNYEQYF.

V is TRBV2 and J is TRBJ1-2; a weak D match, TRBD1 (5 bases). Germline V gene data show CDR1 as SNHLY and CDR2 as FYNNEI. The CDR3 is made up of 13 amino acids. With 7 bases removed from V and 8 bases from J, the gap between germline ends came to 17 bases. The CDR3 sequence: CASMGGAREGYTF. For the CDR3, the DNA is TGTGCCAGCATGGGTGGGGCCAGAGAGGGCTACACCTTC.

In its sample, this clone was seen once. This chain connects TRBV6-5 to TRBJ1-6, with a weak D call TRBD1 (6 bases). The CDR3 length is 15 residues. V lost 8 bases and J lost 9, with 20 bases in between. Germline CDR1 reads MNHEY; CDR2 reads SVGAGI. The CDR3 DNA sequence: TGTGCCAGCGGAAGGGGGGGGCAGGGAAGTTCACCCCTCCACTTT. As protein: CASGRGGQGSSPLHF.

The rearrangement links TRBV7-9 to TRBJ2-1, with TRBD1 identical over 9 bases. The CDR3 is 17 residues long. Per the germline V gene, CDR1 is SEHNR and CDR2 is FQNEAQ (reference sequence). V lost 3 bases, J lost 4 bases, and 10 bases stayed unmatched. The CDR3 DNA reads TGTGCCAGCAGCTTTGGGACCGGGACAGGGAAATACAATGAGCAGTTCTTC. Amino acids: CASSFGTGTGKYNEQFF.

This clone occurred many times. This rearrangement joins TRBV5-5 to TRBJ1-3; D uncertain. The CDR3 has 14 residues. Trimming took 2 bases from V and 0 from J, leaving 6 bases between them. CDR1 is SGHKS, CDR2 YYEKEE, per germline (reference sequence). The CDR3 coding sequence is TGTGCCAGCAGCTTTGAGGCCTCTGGAAACACCATATATTTT. It encodes CASSFEASGNTIYF.

The chain carries TRBV5-4 and TRBJ2-1; D perhaps matches TRBD1 (6 bases). This CDR3 is built from 12 residues. CDR1 and CDR2 (germline): SGHNT, YYREEE (reference sequence). The V end was cut by 3 bases, the J end by 8 bases, with 9 bases between. The CDR3 sequence: CASSSDRYEQFF. CDR3 DNA sequence: TGTGCCAGCAGCTCGGACAGATATGAGCAGTTCTTC.

The V and J genes are TRBV27 and TRBJ1-2, with 8 bases identical to TRBD1. The V gene end was trimmed by 7 bases and the J gene end by 5 bases; junction bases not matched to a gene: 6. Looked up from germline, CDR1 is MNHEY and CDR2 is SMNVEV (reference sequence). The length of the CDR3 is 13 residues. As DNA, the CDR3 is TGTGCCAGCACCTCGACAGGGGTATATGGCTACACCTTC. Its translation is CASTSTGVYGYTF.

The chain uses TRBV29-1 and TRBJ1-1; TRBD1 matches at 10 bases. The V gene end was trimmed by 6 bases and the J gene end by 5 bases; junction bases not matched to a gene: 6. This CDR3 spans 13 amino acids. Germline CDR1 SQVTM, CDR2 ANQGSEA. CDR3 region: CSVTGGRGTEAFF. DNA for the CDR3: TGCAGCGTGACAGGGGGCCGAGGGACTGAAGCTTTCTTT.

The chain employs TRBV9 and TRBJ2-7, with a weak D call TRBD2 (6 bases). Trimming shortened V by 0 bases and J by 4 bases, and 14 bases separated the two germline ends. Germline loops: CDR1 SGDLS, CDR2 YYNGEE. CDR3 length: 15 amino acids. The CDR3 DNA reads TGTGCCAGCAGCGTAGGGGTCGGGAGCCTTTACGAGCAGTACTTC. Translation: CASSVGVGSLYEQYF.

The V call is TRBV19, the J call TRBJ2-6; D remains ambiguous. This CDR3 has 15 amino acids. V dropped 9 bases and J dropped 0 bases, with 12 bases sitting between them. Germline V lookup: CDR1 LNHDA, CDR2 SQIVND (reference sequence). The CDR3 DNA sequence: TGTGCCAGCGAAAGACTTAGCTCTGGGGCCAACGTCCTGACTTTC. This encodes CASERLSSGANVLTF.

On this clone: The junction and the germline gene differ at one end; a read error may be behind it. V gene TRBV2 combines with J gene TRBJ2-3; 7 nucleotides agree with TRBD2. Germline V lookup: CDR1 SNHLY, CDR2 FYNNEI. The CDR3 extends over 16 amino acids. The CDR3 sequence is CASSEALRGTGLGTRF. CDR3 nucleotides: TGTGCCAGCAGTGAAGCGCTTCGGGGTACAGGACTAGGTACTCGTTTT.